This entry lists 19 T cell receptor beta chains sequenced from one sample in a study of T cell responses to AZD1222 COVID-19 vaccine. Method: immunoSEQ multiplex PCR; TCRdb's copy keeps in-frame clones and lacks some. The repertoire has some 87,000 clones, under 95% of them found once; the top ten carry 5.2%. Sequenced here: peripheral blood, sampled on day 0 of MenACWY control vaccination. The receptors derive from an adult in good health.

As DNA, the CDR3 is TGTGCCAGCAGTTATGGTCCGAACACTGAAGCTTTCTTT. It codes for CASSYGPNTEAFF. The chain joins TRBV6-5 to TRBJ1-1; D ambiguous. The germline V gene encodes CDR1 MNHEY and CDR2 SVGAGI. V gave up 3 bases and J gave up 1 base, with 6 bases separating them. The CDR3 length is 13 residues.

This chain joins TRBV24-1 and TRBJ2-3; D is ambiguous. V gave up 1 base and J gave up 1 base, with 8 bases separating them. The CDR3 has 15 amino acids. Germline lookup yields CDR1 KGHDR and CDR2 SFDVKD. The CDR3 sequence is CATSDLTAGTDTQYF. In DNA form, the CDR3 reads TGTGCCACCAGTGATTTAACCGCGGGCACAGATACGCAGTATTTT.

This clone was seen a handful of times. The V call is TRBV12-3 or TRBV12-4, the J call TRBJ1-6; D ambiguous. V gave up 8 bases and J gave up 9 bases, with 14 bases separating them. There are 13 residues in the CDR3. CDR3 sequence reads: CASSRADASPLHF. The CDR3 DNA reads TGTGCCAGCTCTCGGGCAGATGCTTCACCCCTCCACTTT.

The rearrangement links TRBV28 to TRBJ1-5, with 11 bases lining up with TRBD1. The V gene end was trimmed by 5 bases and the J gene end by 1 base; junction bases not matched to a gene: 7. Germline-derived CDR1 and CDR2 are MDHEN and SYDVKM. This CDR3 is 17 amino acids long. The DNA for the CDR3 is TGTGCCAGCAGTCCCGGACAGGGGGCCAAAAGCAATCAGCCCCAGCATTTT. As protein: CASSPGQGAKSNQPQHF.

This sequence joins TRBV2 and TRBJ1-3; D perhaps matches TRBD1 (5 bases). This CDR3 has 15 residues. The germline V gene has CDR1 SNHLY and CDR2 FYNNEI. Trimming pared 8 bases from V and 2 bases from J, leaving 16 bases between. The CDR3: CASGNQGVAGNTIYF. The DNA of the CDR3 is TGTGCCAGCGGAAACCAGGGTGTTGCTGGAAACACCATATATTTT.

The rearrangement joins TRBV5-1 to TRBJ2-1; 7 nucleotides agree with TRBD1. This CDR3 contains 16 residues. The trim removed 0 bases at V and 9 bases at J, leaving 12 bases unmatched. Germline V gene lookup returns CDR1 SGHRS and CDR2 YFSETQ. The CDR3 sequence is CASSLDSQGLTGEQFF. The CDR3 DNA sequence: TGCGCCAGCAGCTTGGATTCACAGGGGCTTACCGGTGAGCAGTTCTTC.

The rearrangement links TRBV5-1 to TRBJ1-6; D might be TRBD1 (6 bases). Per the germline V gene, CDR1 is SGHRS and CDR2 is YFSETQ. The CDR3 sequence is 15 residues long. V lost 2 bases and J lost 4, with 10 bases in between. CDR3 loop: CASSLQGIYNSPLHF. The CDR3 region has the DNA TGCGCCAGCAGCTTACAGGGAATTTATAATTCACCCCTCCACTTT.

The chain employs TRBV19 and TRBJ1-2; D may be TRBD1 (5 bases). CDR3 length: 15 amino acids. The germline V gene encodes CDR1 LNHDA and CDR2 SQIVND (reference sequence). V was trimmed by 4 bases and J by 0 bases, leaving 12 bases between them. This CDR3 reads CASSKGQSTNYGYTF. The CDR3 bases are TGTGCCAGTAGTAAGGGGCAGTCTACTAACTATGGCTACACCTTC.

The chain links TRBV5-1 to TRBJ1-4, with D possibly TRBD1 on 5 matching bases. Trimming pared 4 bases from V and 8 bases from J, leaving 12 bases between. Germline V gene data show CDR1 as SGHRS and CDR2 as YFSETQ. The CDR3 is made up of 13 amino acids. In DNA form, the CDR3 reads TGCGCCAGCAGCCCTAATGGGGCGGAAAAACTGTTTTTT. This gives the protein CASSPNGAEKLFF.

This rearrangement joins TRBV11-2 to TRBJ2-7; D unresolved. This CDR3 spans 16 amino acids. CDR1 is SGHAT, CDR2 FQNNGV, per germline. The ends were cut back, 3 bases at V and 2 bases at J, with 17 bases in the middle. The CDR3 sequence is CASSLESGRAPYEQYF. The CDR3, as DNA: TGTGCCAGCAGCTTGGAATCTGGACGGGCGCCCTACGAGCAGTACTTC.

V gene TRBV19 combines with J gene TRBJ2-7; a weak D match, TRBD2 (5 bases). Germline assignment: CDR1 LNHDA and CDR2 SQIVND (reference sequence). The CDR3 consists of 14 residues. Trimming pared 3 bases from V and 3 bases from J, leaving 12 bases between. The DNA of the CDR3 is TGTGCCAGTAGTATCCCCGGACTGGACTACGAGCAGTACTTC. Its translation is CASSIPGLDYEQYF.

The chain couples TRBV14 to TRBJ2-7; D uncertain. V was clipped by 1 base and J by 12 bases, with 10 bases between them. CDR1 SGHDN and CDR2 FVKESK come from the germline V gene. This CDR3 is 11 amino acids long. The CDR3 sequence: CASSQGPGWYF. CDR3 coding DNA: TGTGCCAGCAGCCAAGGCCCCGGGTGGTACTTC.

This chain links TRBV2 with TRBJ2-3; TRBD2 matches at 10 bases. The CDR3 spans 17 residues. V trimming: 4 bases; J trimming: 2 bases; junction bases outside the gene matches: 9. CDR1 is SNHLY and CDR2 is FYNNEI in the germline V gene. Here the CDR3 reads CASSVASGGDPTDTQYF. As DNA, the CDR3 is TGTGCCAGCAGTGTGGCTAGCGGGGGTGACCCCACAGATACGCAGTATTTT.

This clone has a handful of counts. This chain joins TRBV7-9 and TRBJ1-4, with D maybe TRBD1 (6 bases). This CDR3 has 15 residues. Germline V gene sequence: CDR1 SEHNR, CDR2 FQNEAQ (reference sequence). Trimming removed 8 bases from V and 3 bases from J, with 16 bases in between. The CDR3 DNA is TGTGCCAGCGGGGGCAGAGTGGAGGCTAATGAAAAACTGTTTTTT. Its translation: CASGGRVEANEKLFF.

This clone was found once. V usage is TRBV6-5 and J usage is TRBJ2-2; tentative D call: TRBD1 (6 bases). Germline-derived CDR1 and CDR2 are MNHEY and SVGAGI. The CDR3 has 15 amino acids. V dropped 2 bases and J dropped 0 bases, with 7 bases sitting between them. This chain's CDR3 is CASSYAGANTGELFF. The CDR3 nucleotides read TGTGCCAGCAGTTACGCAGGGGCGAACACCGGGGAGCTGTTTTTT.

The chain recombines TRBV19 with TRBJ2-3; D may be TRBD1 (5 bases). V dropped 3 bases and J dropped 0 bases, with 10 bases sitting between them. Germline values: CDR1 LNHDA, CDR2 SQIVND (reference sequence). The CDR3 spans 15 residues. The DNA of the CDR3 is TGTGCCAGTAGTATCTCAGGGTTTAGCACAGATACGCAGTATTTT. This translates into CASSISGFSTDTQYF.

The CDR3: CASSFPGWASGELFF. The CDR3 nucleotides read TGTGCCAGTAGTTTTCCGGGGTGGGCCTCCGGGGAGCTGTTTTTT. The chain combines TRBV19 with TRBJ2-2; possible D gene TRBD2, 5 bases. V lost 5 bases to trimming and J lost 6 bases, with 16 bases between them. This CDR3 has 15 amino acids. Germline lookup yields CDR1 LNHDA and CDR2 SQIVND (reference sequence).

The gene calls are TRBV3-1 (or the pseudogene TRBV3-2) and TRBJ1-2; 7 bases are shared with TRBD1. Germline assignment: CDR1 LGHDT and CDR2 YNNKEL (reference sequence). The V segment lost 4 bases and the J segment 4 bases; nucleotides outside the gene matches: 9. The CDR3 spans 15 residues. CDR3 sequence reads: CASSPTTGQIYGYTF. DNA for the CDR3: TGTGCCAGCAGCCCTACCACGGGACAGATCTATGGCTACACCTTC.

The chain joins TRBV11-3 to TRBJ2-3; D is possibly TRBD2 (5 bases). The length of the CDR3 is 15 residues. V was clipped by 0 bases and J by 6 bases, with 13 bases between them. The germline V gene encodes CDR1 SGHNT and CDR2 YENEEA. DNA of the CDR3: TGTGCCAGCAGCTTAGAGCCGGGGTGGGCTGATACGCAGTATTTT. The encoded protein is CASSLEPGWADTQYF.